These 11 T cell receptor beta chains were all obtained from the same sample, sequenced in a study of T cell changes during pregnancy in multiple sclerosis. The protocol was immunoSEQ multiplex PCR, while the TCRdb copy is restricted to in-frame clones and leaves out a portion. Of about 28,000 clones listed, roughly 89% are singletons. Sequenced here: CD4+ T cells from peripheral blood mononuclear cells, sampled in the second trimester of pregnancy. The receptor source for this set is a female donor with multiple sclerosis, enrolled in a pregnancy study.

This chain connects TRBV11-2 to TRBJ1-2, with a weak D call TRBD1 (6 bases). There are 14 residues in the CDR3. Germline CDR1 and CDR2: SGHAT and FQNNGV. V lost 0 bases and J 6 bases, leaving 11 bases between the germline ends. In DNA form, the CDR3 reads TGTGCCAGCAGCTTAGAGACCACAGGGAATGGCTACACCTTC. Protein product: CASSLETTGNGYTF.

The chain has TRBV7-9 and TRBJ2-5; a weak D match, TRBD1 (5 bases). Germline-derived CDR1 and CDR2 are SEHNR and FQNEAQ (reference sequence). The CDR3 spans 14 residues. The V end lost 1 base, the J end lost 2 bases, and 8 bases lay between the germline ends. CDR3 sequence reads: CASSLGAGQETQYF. The DNA for the CDR3 is TGTGCCAGCAGCTTAGGGGCAGGGCAAGAGACCCAGTACTTC.

The genes are TRBV30 and TRBJ1-1; 7 bases map to TRBD1. The CDR3 has 19 residues. The V segment lost 0 bases and the J segment 1 base; nucleotides outside the gene matches: 17. Germline CDR1 and CDR2: GTSNPN and SVGIG (reference sequence). The CDR3 DNA reads TGTGCCTGGAGTGTACGACAGGGATCCCCCTTTATTGAGAACACTGAAGCTTTCTTT. Translating it yields CAWSVRQGSPFIENTEAFF.

The chain joins TRBV18 to TRBJ2-6, with D unclear. CDR1 and CDR2 (germline): KGHSH, LQKENI. This CDR3 contains 14 residues. Trimming removed 2 bases from V and 1 base from J, with 3 bases in between. The CDR3 DNA sequence: TGTGCCAGCTCACCAGAGTCTGGGGCCAACGTCCTGACTTTC. Encoded protein: CASSPESGANVLTF.

The table lists this clone with a count of one. The V call is TRBV4-1, the J call TRBJ1-5, with D tentatively TRBD1 (6 bases). CDR1 is MGHRA, CDR2 YSYEKL, per germline. The V end lost 3 bases, the J end lost 6 bases, and 15 bases lay between the germline ends. There are 15 residues in the CDR3. The DNA for the CDR3 is TGCGCCAGCAGCCAGGGGGCGAACAGAATTCAGCCCCAGCATTTT. Translating it yields CASSQGANRIQPQHF.

This chain links TRBV19 with TRBJ2-1, with unresolved D. Germline V gene lookup returns CDR1 LNHDA and CDR2 SQIVND (reference sequence). V dropped 6 bases and J dropped 7 bases, with 13 bases sitting between them. The CDR3 spans 13 residues. CDR3 protein: CASRLLGRNEQFF. CDR3 coding DNA: TGTGCCAGTAGATTGTTGGGCAGGAATGAGCAGTTCTTC.

With respect to this clone: A read error may produce the germline difference seen at one junction end. This chain joins TRBV7-7 and TRBJ2-1, with 7 bases identical to TRBD1. The CDR3 covers 14 residues. The germline CDR1 and CDR2 sequences are SSHAT and FNYEAQ (reference sequence). The CDR3 sequence: CASSLFEGADEQFF. In nucleotides, the CDR3 is TGTGCTAGCAGCTTATTCGAGGGGGCGGATGAGCAGTTCTTC.

The chain has TRBV27 and TRBJ2-7, with a tentative D call TRBD2 (7 bases). CDR1 MNHEY and CDR2 SMNVEV come from the germline V gene (reference sequence). The CDR3 runs to 15 residues. Trimming stripped 8 bases from V and 0 bases from J, with 17 bases between. CDR3 in amino acids: CASRGGGPTSYEQYF. CDR3 DNA sequence: TGTGCCAGCCGAGGGGGGGGGCCAACCTCCTACGAGCAGTACTTC.

This clone was counted a single time. The J gene is TRBJ2-2, the V gene TRBV6-5; the D is unclear. CDR1 and CDR2 (germline): MNHEY, SVGAGI. V was cut by 4 bases and J by 1 base, with 7 bases left in between. The CDR3 is 14 amino acids. CDR3 in amino acids: CASSFSLNTGELFF. In DNA form, the CDR3 reads TGTGCCAGCAGTTTTAGCCTGAACACCGGGGAGCTGTTTTTT.

This CDR3 reads CASSFTRGDTEAFF. For the CDR3, the DNA is TGCGCCAGCAGCTTTACCAGGGGGGACACTGAAGCTTTCTTT. The J gene is TRBJ1-1, the V gene TRBV5-1, with 7 bases matching TRBD1. Germline lookup yields CDR1 SGHRS and CDR2 YFSETQ. Trimming removed 2 bases from V and 3 bases from J; junction bases left unmatched: 4. The CDR3 is 14 residues long.

A word on this clone: It is likely a read error, because the conserved phenylalanine at the end of the CDR3 is missing. The DNA is left out, because the CDR3 cannot be placed on it with certainty; the CDR3 is given as TCRdb lists it. The rearrangement joins TRBV14 to TRBJ1-2; the tabulated D call, TRBD1, remains unverified against the DNA. CDR1 is SGHDN, CDR2 FVKESK, per germline. Inclusive of both ends, the CDR3 amounts to 9 amino acids. This CDR3 is CASSQPGHQ.